The 4 T cell receptor beta chains reported below all come from one sample, sequenced in a study of control samples from healthy donors and cancer patients (dated by TCRdb to the early 2020s). Receptor libraries were prepared by the immunoSEQ multiplex PCR assay. TCRdb provides this immuneACCESS table in a form limited to in-frame rearrangements. Some clones are lacking; in checked studies, under half of them reflect an unresolved V gene, and why the rest are absent is not known. Recorded for this sample are roughly 100,000 clones; about 90% of them occurred a single time. The ten largest account for 2.5% of the sample. The specimen sequenced was blood. The source is a woman aged 18 to 35 in good health.

V and J are TRBV24-1 and TRBJ2-1, with 12 bases identical to TRBD2. The V gene end was trimmed by 4 bases and the J gene end by 6 bases; junction bases not matched to a gene: 6. Germline V gene lookup returns CDR1 KGHDR and CDR2 SFDVKD. The CDR3 has 16 amino acids. CDR3 region: CATSDGGLAGTNEQFF. CDR3 nucleotides: TGTGCCACCAGTGACGGAGGACTAGCGGGAACCAATGAGCAGTTCTTC.

The chain recombines TRBV6-2 or TRBV6-3 with TRBJ2-7, with D possibly matching TRBD1 (6 bases). CDR1 MNHEY and CDR2 SVGEGT come from the germline V gene. CDR3 length: 12 amino acids. With 5 bases removed from V and 8 bases from J, the gap between germline ends came to 13 bases. CDR3 nucleotides: TGTGCCAGCAGTCGGACAGCAAATCAGCAGTACTTC. This codes for CASSRTANQQYF.

This clone was counted a few times. The CDR3 here is CASSPAEVNSPLHF. The CDR3 DNA sequence: TGTGCCAGCTCACCGGCGGAGGTTAATTCACCCCTCCACTTT. The J gene is TRBJ1-6, the V gene TRBV18; D not certain. The germline V gene encodes CDR1 KGHSH and CDR2 LQKENI. CDR3 length: 14 amino acids. Trimming removed 3 bases at V and 6 bases at J, with 9 bases between.

As to this clone: Germline and junction disagree at one end, which may indicate a read error. The J gene is TRBJ1-1, the V gene TRBV10-3; D gene ambiguous. This CDR3 spans 14 amino acids. CDR1 and CDR2 (germline): ENHRY, SYGVKD. This chain's CDR3 is CAIRLTQANSEAFF. The CDR3 bases are TGTGCCATCAGGCTTACCCAAGCGAACTCTGAAGCTTTCTTT.